A selection of T cell receptor beta chains follows, all from one sample in a study of CD8 T cells in Susac syndrome. TCRdb independently ran MiXCR on the immunoSEQ multiplex PCR reads; one entry per CDR3 protein. The table lists 150,000 to 180,000 distinct CDR3 sequences, roughly 96% of them singletons. The material sequenced was CD4+ T cells from PBMCs. The receptors stem from a human donor with Susac syndrome. The CDR3 runs from the conserved cysteine through the conserved F or W. Each record gives: CDR3 protein, V gene, CDR3 length.

CDR3: CASSLEHLNTEAFF
V: TRBV5-1
length: 14

CDR3: CASSVPAGRGTGELFF
V: TRBV9
length: 16

CDR3: CSARMPGRGHKEQYF
V: TRBV20-1
length: 15

CDR3: CASSRSQQNSPLHF
V: TRBV16
length: 14

CDR3: CSVGGKTQYF
V: TRBV29-1
length: 10

CDR3: CASSFLSDTGELFF
V: TRBV27
length: 14

CDR3: CASSQDGLNTGELFF
V: TRBV3-1
length: 15

CDR3: CSALRTSGGNEQFF
V: TRBV20-1
length: 14

CDR3: CASSPTSGEETQYF
V: TRBV11-3
length: 14

CDR3: CSVTGHLAKNIQYF
V: TRBV29-1
length: 14